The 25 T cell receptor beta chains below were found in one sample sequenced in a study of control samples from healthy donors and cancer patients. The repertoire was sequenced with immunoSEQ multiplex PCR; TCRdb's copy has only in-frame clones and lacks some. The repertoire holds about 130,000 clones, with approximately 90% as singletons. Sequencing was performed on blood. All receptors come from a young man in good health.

In DNA, the CDR3 is TGTGCCAGCAGTTCCACGGCGAAACCTAATTCACCCCTCCACTTT. Translated: CASSSTAKPNSPLHF. This sequence joins TRBV6-5 and TRBJ1-6; D ambiguous. Trimming removed 4 bases from V and 6 bases from J, with 13 bases in between. The CDR3 is 15 amino acids. The germline CDR1 and CDR2 sequences are MNHEY and SVGAGI.

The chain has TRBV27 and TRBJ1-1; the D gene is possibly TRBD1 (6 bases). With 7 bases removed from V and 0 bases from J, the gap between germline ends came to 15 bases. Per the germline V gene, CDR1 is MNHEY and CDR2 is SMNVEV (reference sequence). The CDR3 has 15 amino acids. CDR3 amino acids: CASTLNRDMNTEAFF. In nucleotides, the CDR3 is TGTGCCAGCACTTTGAACAGGGATATGAACACTGAAGCTTTCTTT.

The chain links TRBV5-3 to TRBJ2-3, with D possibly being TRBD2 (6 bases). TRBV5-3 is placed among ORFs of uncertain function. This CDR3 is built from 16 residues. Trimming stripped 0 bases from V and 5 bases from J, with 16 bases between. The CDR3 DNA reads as TGTGCCAGAAGCTTGGGGGCTAGCGCTGGGGGAGATACGCAGTATTTT. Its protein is CARSLGASAGGDTQYF.

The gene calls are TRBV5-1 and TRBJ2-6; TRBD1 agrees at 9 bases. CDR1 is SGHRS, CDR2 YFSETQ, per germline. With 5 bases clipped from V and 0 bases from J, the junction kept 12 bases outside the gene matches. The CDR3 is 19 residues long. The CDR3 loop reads CASSLRTGVSVSGANVLTF. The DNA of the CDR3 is TGCGCCAGCAGTTTGAGGACAGGGGTCTCCGTCTCTGGGGCCAACGTCCTGACTTTC.

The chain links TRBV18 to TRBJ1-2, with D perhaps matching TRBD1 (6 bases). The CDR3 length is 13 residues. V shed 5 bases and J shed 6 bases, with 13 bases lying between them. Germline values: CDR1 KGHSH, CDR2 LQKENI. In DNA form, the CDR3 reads TGTGCCAGCTCATCCCGGGGGGGCAATGGCTACACCTTC. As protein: CASSSRGGNGYTF. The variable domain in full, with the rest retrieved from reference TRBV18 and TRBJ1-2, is NAGVMQNPRHLVRRRGQEARLRCSPMKGHSHVYWYRQLPEEGLKFMVYLQKENIIDESGMPKERFSAEFPKEGPSILRIQQVVRGDSAAYFCASSSRGGNGYTFGSGTRLTVV.

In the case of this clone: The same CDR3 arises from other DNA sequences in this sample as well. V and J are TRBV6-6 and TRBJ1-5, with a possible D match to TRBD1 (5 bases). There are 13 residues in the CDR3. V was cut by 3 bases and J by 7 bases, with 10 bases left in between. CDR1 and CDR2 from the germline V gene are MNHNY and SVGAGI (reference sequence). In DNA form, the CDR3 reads TGTGCCAGCAGTTATTTTGGGGACCAGCCCCAGCATTTT. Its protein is CASSYFGDQPQHF.

Here the CDR3 DNA reads TGTGCCAGCACTAATTTACAGGAAAAACTGTTTTTT. Amino acid sequence: CASTNLQEKLFF. The rearrangement links TRBV25-1 to TRBJ1-4; D is ambiguous. The CDR3 covers 12 residues. Trimming removed 7 bases at V and 8 bases at J, with 11 bases between. CDR1 is MGHDK, CDR2 SYGVNS, per germline.

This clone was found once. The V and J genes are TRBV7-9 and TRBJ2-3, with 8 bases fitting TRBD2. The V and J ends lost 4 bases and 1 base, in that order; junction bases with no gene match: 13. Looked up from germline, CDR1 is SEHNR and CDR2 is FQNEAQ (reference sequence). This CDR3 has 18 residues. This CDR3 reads CASSYPPQAGVGTDTQYF. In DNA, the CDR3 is TGTGCCAGCAGCTATCCGCCCCAAGCGGGGGTGGGCACAGATACGCAGTATTTT.

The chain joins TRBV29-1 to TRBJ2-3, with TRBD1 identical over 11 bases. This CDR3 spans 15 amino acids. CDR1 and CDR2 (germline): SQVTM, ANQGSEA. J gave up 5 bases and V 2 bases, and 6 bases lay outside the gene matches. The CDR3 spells CSVEHGQGAIDTQYF. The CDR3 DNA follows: TGCAGCGTTGAACATGGACAGGGGGCCATAGATACGCAGTATTTT.

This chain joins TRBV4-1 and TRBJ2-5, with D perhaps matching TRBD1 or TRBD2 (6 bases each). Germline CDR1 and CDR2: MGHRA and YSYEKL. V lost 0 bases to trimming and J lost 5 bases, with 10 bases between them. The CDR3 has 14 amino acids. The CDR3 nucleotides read TGCGCCAGCAGCCAAGAGAGGAGGGGGGAGACCCAGTACTTC. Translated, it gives CASSQERRGETQYF.

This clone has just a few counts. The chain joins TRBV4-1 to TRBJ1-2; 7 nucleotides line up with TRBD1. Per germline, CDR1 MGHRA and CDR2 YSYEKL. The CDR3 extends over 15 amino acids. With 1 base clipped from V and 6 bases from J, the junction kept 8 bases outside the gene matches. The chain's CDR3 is CASSQANLGGDGYTF. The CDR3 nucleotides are TGCGCCAGCAGCCAAGCTAATTTAGGGGGCGATGGCTACACCTTC.

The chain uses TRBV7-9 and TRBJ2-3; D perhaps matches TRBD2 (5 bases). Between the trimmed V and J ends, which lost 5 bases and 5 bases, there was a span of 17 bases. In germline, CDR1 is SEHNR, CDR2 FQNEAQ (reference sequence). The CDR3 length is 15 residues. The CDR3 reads CASSAELGSGDTQYF. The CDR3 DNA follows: TGTGCCAGCAGCGCCGAACTGGGGAGTGGAGATACGCAGTATTTT.

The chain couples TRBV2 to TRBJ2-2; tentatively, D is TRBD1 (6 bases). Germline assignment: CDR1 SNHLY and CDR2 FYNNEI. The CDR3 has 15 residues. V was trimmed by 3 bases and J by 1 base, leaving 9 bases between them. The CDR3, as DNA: TGTGCCAGCAGTGACAGGACAGTGAACACCGGGGAGCTGTTTTTT. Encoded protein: CASSDRTVNTGELFF.

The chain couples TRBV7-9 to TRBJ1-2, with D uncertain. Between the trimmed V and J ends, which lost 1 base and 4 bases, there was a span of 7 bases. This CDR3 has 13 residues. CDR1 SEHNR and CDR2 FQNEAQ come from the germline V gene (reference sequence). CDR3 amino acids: CASSLDESYGYTF. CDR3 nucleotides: TGTGCCAGCAGCTTAGACGAGTCCTATGGCTACACCTTC.

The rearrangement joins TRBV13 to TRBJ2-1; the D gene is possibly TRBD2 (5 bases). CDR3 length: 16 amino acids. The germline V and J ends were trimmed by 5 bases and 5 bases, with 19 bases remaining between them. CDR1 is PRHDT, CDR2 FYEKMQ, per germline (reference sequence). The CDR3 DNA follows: TGTGCCAGCAGCCTTCTGGAGAGCGGCCCCAACAATGAGCAGTTCTTC. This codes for CASSLLESGPNNEQFF.

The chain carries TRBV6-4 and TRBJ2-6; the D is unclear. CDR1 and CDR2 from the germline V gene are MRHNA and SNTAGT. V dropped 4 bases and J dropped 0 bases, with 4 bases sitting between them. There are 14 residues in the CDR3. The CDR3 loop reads CASSGTSGANVLTF. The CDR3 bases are TGTGCCAGCAGTGGTACCTCTGGGGCCAACGTCCTGACTTTC.

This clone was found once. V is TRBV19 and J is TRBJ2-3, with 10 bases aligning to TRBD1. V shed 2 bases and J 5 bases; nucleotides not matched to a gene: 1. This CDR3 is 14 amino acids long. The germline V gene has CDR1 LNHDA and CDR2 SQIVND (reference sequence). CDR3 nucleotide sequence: TGTGCCAGTAGTATAAGGGACAGGGGAGATACGCAGTATTTT. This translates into CASSIRDRGDTQYF.

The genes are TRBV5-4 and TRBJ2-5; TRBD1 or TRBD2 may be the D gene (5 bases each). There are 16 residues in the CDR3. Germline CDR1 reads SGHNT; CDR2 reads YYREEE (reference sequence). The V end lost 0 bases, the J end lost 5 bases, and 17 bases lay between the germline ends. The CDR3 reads CASSLEISSGSETQYF. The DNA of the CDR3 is TGTGCCAGCAGCTTGGAGATTTCGTCAGGGAGCGAGACCCAGTACTTC. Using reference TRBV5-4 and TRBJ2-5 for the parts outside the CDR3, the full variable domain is ETGVTQSPTHLIKTRGQQVTLRCSSQSGHNTVSWYQQALGQGPQFIFQYYREEENGRGNFPPRFSGLQFPNYSSELNVNALELDDSALYLCASSLEISSGSETQYFGPGTRLLVL.

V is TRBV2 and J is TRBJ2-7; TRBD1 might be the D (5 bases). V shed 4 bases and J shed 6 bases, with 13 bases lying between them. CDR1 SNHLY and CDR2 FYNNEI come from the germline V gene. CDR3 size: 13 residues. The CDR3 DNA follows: TGTGCCAGCAGTGGGGCCAGGGATCTCGAGCAGTACTTC. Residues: CASSGARDLEQYF.

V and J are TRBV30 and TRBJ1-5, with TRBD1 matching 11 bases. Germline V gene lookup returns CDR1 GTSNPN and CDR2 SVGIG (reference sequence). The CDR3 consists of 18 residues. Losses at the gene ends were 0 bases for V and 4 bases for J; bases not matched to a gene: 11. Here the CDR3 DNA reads TGTGCCTGGAGTGTCTTTATAGCAGGGACAGGGGGAAATCAGCCCCAGCATTTT. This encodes CAWSVFIAGTGGNQPQHF.

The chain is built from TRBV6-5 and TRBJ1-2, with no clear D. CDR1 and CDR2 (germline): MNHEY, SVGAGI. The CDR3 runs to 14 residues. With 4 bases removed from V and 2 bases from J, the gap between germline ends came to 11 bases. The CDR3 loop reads CASSSDGTNYGYTF. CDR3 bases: TGTGCCAGCAGTTCGGACGGAACCAACTATGGCTACACCTTC.

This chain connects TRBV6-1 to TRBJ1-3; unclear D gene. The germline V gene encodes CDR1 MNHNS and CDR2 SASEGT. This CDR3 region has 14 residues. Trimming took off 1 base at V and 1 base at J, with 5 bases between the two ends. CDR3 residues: CASSEGGSGNTIYF. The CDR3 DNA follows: TGTGCCAGCAGTGAAGGGGGATCTGGAAACACCATATATTTT.

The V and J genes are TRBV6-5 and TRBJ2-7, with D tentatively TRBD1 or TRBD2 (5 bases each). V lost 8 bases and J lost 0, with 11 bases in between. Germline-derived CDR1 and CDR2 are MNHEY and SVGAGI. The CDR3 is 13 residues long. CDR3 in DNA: TGTGCCAGCGAACGGGACGTCTCCTACGAGCAGTACTTC. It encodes CASERDVSYEQYF.

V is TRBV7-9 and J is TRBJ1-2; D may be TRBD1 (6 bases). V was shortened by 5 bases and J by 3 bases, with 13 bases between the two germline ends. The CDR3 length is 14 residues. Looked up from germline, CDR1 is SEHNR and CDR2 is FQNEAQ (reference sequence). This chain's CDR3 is CASSQGHRDYGYTF. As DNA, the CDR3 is TGTGCCAGCAGCCAAGGCCACAGGGACTATGGCTACACCTTC.

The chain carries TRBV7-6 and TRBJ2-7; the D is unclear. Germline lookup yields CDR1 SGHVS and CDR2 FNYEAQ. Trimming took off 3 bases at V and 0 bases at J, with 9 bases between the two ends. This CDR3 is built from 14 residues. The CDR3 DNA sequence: TGTGCCAGCAGCTTTACACGGAGCTCCTACGAGCAGTACTTC. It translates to CASSFTRSSYEQYF. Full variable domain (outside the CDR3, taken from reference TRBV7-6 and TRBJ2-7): GAGVSQSPRYKVTKRGQDVALRCDPISGHVSLYWYRQALGQGPEFLTYFNYEAQQDKSGLPNDRFSAERPEGSISTLTIQRTEQRDSAMYRCASSFTRSSYEQYFGPGTRLTVT.